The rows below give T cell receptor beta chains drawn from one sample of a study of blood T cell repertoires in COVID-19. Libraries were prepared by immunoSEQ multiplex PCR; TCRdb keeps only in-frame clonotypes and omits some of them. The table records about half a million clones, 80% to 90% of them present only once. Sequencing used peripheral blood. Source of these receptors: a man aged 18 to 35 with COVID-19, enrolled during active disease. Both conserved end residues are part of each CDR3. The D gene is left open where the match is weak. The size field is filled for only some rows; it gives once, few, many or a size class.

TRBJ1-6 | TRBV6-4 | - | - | CASTLRSSYNSPLHF | TGTGCCAGCACTTTAAGGAGCTCCTATAATTCACCCCTCCACTTT
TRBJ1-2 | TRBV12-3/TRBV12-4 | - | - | CASSSTGQYGYTF | TGTGCCAGCAGTTCTACAGGACAGTATGGCTACACCTTC
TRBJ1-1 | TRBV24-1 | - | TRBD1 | CATSDPGTGNTEAFF | TGTGCCACCAGTGATCCCGGGACAGGGAACACTGAAGCTTTCTTT
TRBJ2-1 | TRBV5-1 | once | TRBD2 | CASSLAPPLTSGRLNEQFF | TGCGCCAGCAGCTTGGCCCCCCCTCTGACTAGCGGGAGGCTCAATGAGCAGTTCTTC
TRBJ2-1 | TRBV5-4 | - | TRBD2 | CASSGRPGLAPNEQFF | TGTGCCAGCAGCGGAAGGCCGGGACTAGCCCCCAATGAGCAGTTCTTC
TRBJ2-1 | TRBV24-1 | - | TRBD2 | CATSENGLAGEQFF | TGTGCCACCAGTGAGAATGGACTAGCGGGAGAGCAGTTCTTC
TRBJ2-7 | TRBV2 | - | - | CASGVGRGLEQYF | TGTGCCAGCGGGGTCGGGAGAGGGCTCGAGCAGTACTTC
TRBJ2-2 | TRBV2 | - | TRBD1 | CASRVGQGSTGELFF | TGTGCCAGCAGAGTAGGACAGGGTAGTACCGGGGAGCTGTTTTTT
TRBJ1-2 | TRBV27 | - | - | CASSLSRTNYGYTF | TGTGCCAGCAGTTTAAGCAGGACAAACTATGGCTACACCTTC
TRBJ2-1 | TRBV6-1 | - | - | CASSEWGVRAYNEQFF | TGTGCCAGCAGTGAATGGGGGGTTCGGGCCTACAATGAGCAGTTCTTC
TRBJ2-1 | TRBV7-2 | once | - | CASSLLRDYNEQFF | TGTGCCAGCAGCCTCTTGAGGGACTACAATGAGCAGTTCTTC
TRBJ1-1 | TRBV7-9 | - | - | CASSLVGHRSLEAFF | TGTGCCAGCAGCTTAGTGGGTCACAGAAGCCTTGAAGCTTTCTTT
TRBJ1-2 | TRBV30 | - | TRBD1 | CASSWGTGTYGYTF | TGTGCCTCCAGCTGGGGGACAGGGACCTATGGCTACACCTTC
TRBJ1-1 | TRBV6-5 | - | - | CASMSAPKAEAFF | TGTGCCAGCATGAGCGCCCCGAAGGCTGAAGCTTTCTTT
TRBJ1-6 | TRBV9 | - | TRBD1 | CASSGPDRASPLHF | TGTGCCAGCAGCGGCCCGGACAGGGCTTCACCCCTCCACTTT
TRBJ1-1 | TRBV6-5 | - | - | CASLANTEAFF | TGTGCCAGCTTAGCTAACACTGAAGCTTTCTTT
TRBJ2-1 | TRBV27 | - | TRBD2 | CASSSLAGPYNEQFF | TGTGCCAGCAGTTCTTTAGCGGGCCCCTACAATGAGCAGTTCTTC
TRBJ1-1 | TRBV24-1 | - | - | CATLQGGTEAFF | TGTGCCACCCTTCAGGGTGGCACTGAAGCTTTCTTT
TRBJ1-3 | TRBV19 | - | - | CASSLSNSGSGNTIYF | TGTGCCAGTAGTCTTTCCAACAGTGGCTCTGGAAACACCATATATTTT
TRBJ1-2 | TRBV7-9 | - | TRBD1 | CASRQGGQGVNYGYTF | TGTGCCAGCCGACAGGGGGGACAGGGGGTAAACTATGGCTACACCTTC
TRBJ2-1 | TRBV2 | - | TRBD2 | CASSGTSGRSYNEQFF | TGTGCCAGCAGTGGGACTAGCGGGAGATCCTACAATGAGCAGTTCTTC
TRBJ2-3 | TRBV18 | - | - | CASSPIVSEGTDTQYF | TGTGCCAGCTCACCAATTGTTAGCGAGGGAACAGATACGCAGTATTTT
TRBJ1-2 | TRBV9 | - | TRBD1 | CASSVSGGTDGYTF | TGTGCCAGCAGCGTAAGCGGGGGGACAGATGGCTACACCTTC
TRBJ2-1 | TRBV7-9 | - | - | CASSYGRGSYNEQFF | TGTGCCAGCAGCTACGGGCGGGGATCCTACAATGAGCAGTTCTTC
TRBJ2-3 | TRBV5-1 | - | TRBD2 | CASSFSGASTDTQYF | TGCGCCAGCAGTTTTAGCGGGGCTAGCACAGATACGCAGTATTTT
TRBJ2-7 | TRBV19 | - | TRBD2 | CATAASGTNYEQYF | TGTGCCACCGCCGCTAGCGGGACAAACTACGAGCAGTACTTC
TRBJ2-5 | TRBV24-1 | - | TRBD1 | CATSLGQGRGETQYF | TGTGCCACCAGCTTGGGACAGGGAAGGGGGGAGACCCAGTACTTC
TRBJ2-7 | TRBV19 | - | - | CASSPETGGTYEQYF | TGTGCCAGTAGTCCCGAGACAGGAGGCACCTACGAGCAGTACTTC
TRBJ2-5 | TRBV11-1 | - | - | CASSYDRQETQYF | TGTGCCAGCAGCTACGACAGGCAAGAGACCCAGTACTTC
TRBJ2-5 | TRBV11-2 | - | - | CASSLDGETQYF | TGTGCCAGCAGCTTAGACGGGGAGACCCAGTACTTC
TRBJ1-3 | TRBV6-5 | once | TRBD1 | CASSRGDTIYF | TGTGCCAGCAGCAGGGGGGACACCATATATTTT
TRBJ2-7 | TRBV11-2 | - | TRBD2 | CASSLARSGTTYEQYF | TGTGCCAGCAGCTTAGCCAGAAGCGGGACGACCTACGAGCAGTACTTC
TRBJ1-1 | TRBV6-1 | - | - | CASSEAPGGKETEAFF | TGTGCCAGCAGTGAAGCGCCGGGGGGGAAAGAGACTGAAGCTTTCTTT
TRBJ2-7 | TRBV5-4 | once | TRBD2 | CASSLARGGASYEQYF | TGTGCCAGCAGCTTGGCGCGCGGGGGTGCGTCCTACGAGCAGTACTTC
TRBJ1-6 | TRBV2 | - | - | CASSKQNSPLHF | TGTGCCAGCAGTAAACAGAATTCACCCCTCCACTTT
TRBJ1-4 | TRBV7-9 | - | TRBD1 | CASSPEQGSKEKLFF | TGTGCCAGCAGCCCCGAACAGGGGTCTAAGGAAAAACTGTTTTTT
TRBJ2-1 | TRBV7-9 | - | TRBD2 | CASSSPGLAGPYNEQFF | TGTGCCAGCAGCTCCCCGGGGCTAGCGGGGCCCTACAATGAGCAGTTCTTC